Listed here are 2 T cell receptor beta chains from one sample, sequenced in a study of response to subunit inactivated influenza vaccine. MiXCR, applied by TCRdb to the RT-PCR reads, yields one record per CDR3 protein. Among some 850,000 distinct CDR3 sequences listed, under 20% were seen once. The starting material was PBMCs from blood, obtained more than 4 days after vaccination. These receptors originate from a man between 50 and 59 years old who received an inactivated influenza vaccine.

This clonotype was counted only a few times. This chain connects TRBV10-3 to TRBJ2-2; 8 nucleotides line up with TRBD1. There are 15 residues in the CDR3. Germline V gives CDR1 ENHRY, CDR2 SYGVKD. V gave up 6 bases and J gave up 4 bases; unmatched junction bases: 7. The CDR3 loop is CAIRRIQGGTGELFF. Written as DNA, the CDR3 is TGTGCCATCAGGCGGATACAGGGGGGCACCGGGGAGCTGTTTTTT.

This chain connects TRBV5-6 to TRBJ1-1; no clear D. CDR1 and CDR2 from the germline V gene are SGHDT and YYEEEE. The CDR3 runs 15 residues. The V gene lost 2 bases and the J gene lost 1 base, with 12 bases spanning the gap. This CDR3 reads CASSFRALRNTEAFF. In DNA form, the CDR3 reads TGTGCCAGCAGCTTTCGGGCCCTGAGGAACACTGAAGCTTTCTTT.